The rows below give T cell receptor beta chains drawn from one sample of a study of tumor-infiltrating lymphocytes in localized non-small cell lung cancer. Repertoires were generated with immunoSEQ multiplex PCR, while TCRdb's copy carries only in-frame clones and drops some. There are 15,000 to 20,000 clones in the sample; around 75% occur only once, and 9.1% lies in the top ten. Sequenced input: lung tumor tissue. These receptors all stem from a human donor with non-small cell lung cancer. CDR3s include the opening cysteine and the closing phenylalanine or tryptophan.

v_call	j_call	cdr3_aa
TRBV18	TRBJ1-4	CASSPASGVATNEKLFF
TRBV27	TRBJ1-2	CASSLWGLYGYTF
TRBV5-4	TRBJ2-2	CASSPSGLSGELFF
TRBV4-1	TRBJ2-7	CASSLLQNVGEQYF
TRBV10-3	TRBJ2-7	CAISEFGLREAYEQYF
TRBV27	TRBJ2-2	CASSLFGQGARTGELFF
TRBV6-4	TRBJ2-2	CASSDSGTGELFF
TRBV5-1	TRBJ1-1	CASSPDRDPEAFF
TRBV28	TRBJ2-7	CASSLFGQFGEQYF
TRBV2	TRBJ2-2	CASSEVLAGGPDTGELFF
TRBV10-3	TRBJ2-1	CAISDNRELAENFIRFDEQFF
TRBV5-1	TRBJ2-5	CASSTDIRETQYF
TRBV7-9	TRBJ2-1	CASSLGSVAGRDNEQFF
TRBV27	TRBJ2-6	CASSLQPGLWSTSGANVLTF
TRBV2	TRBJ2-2	CASWSNTGELFF
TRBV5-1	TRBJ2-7	CASSLDSARYEQYF
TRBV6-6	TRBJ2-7	CASSQVDSYEQYF